One sample yielded the 26 T cell receptor beta chains listed below, sequenced in a study of OX40 agonist ivuxolimab in advanced cancers. Sequencing used immunoSEQ multiplex PCR; TCRdb keeps in-frame clones, though not all of them. The data show over 35,000 clones, roughly 87% seen once. Sequences were derived from CD4+ or CD8+ T cells sorted from blood, sampled in a trial of the OX40 agonist ivuxolimab. The source is an adult with an advanced solid tumor such as melanoma, head and neck, liver or kidney cancer.

The genes are TRBV27 and TRBJ2-5, with D maybe TRBD2 (6 bases). V dropped 5 bases and J dropped 1 base, with 8 bases sitting between them. This CDR3 has 13 amino acids. From germline, CDR1 is MNHEY and CDR2 SMNVEV (reference sequence). Here the CDR3 DNA reads TGTGCCAGCAGTAGCGGGTTCCAAGAGACCCAGTACTTC. Encoded protein: CASSSGFQETQYF.

About this clone: Other DNA variants within this sample encode the same CDR3. This chain connects TRBV19 to TRBJ2-7, with D perhaps matching TRBD2 (6 bases). CDR1 is LNHDA, CDR2 SQIVND, per germline (reference sequence). The V end lost 3 bases, the J end lost 3 bases, and 9 bases lay between the germline ends. The CDR3 runs 13 residues. CDR3 amino acids: CASSIGGSYEQYF. DNA of the CDR3: TGTGCCAGTAGTATCGGAGGGAGCTACGAGCAGTACTTC.

The rearrangement links TRBV7-9 to TRBJ2-7; D tentatively reads TRBD1 or TRBD2 (5 bases each). The germline CDR1 and CDR2 sequences are SEHNR and FQNEAQ (reference sequence). This CDR3 comprises 17 residues. Deletions cut 4 bases from V and 3 bases from J, with 22 bases between. The CDR3 region has the DNA TGTGCCAGCAGCTCGAAGGAATGGGACCTGATCAACTACGAGCAGTACTTC. Protein: CASSSKEWDLINYEQYF.

The chain couples TRBV27 to TRBJ1-5; 8 bases map to TRBD1. The CDR3 loop spans 15 amino acids. With 4 bases clipped from V and 1 base from J, the junction kept 3 bases outside the gene matches. In germline, CDR1 is MNHEY, CDR2 SMNVEV (reference sequence). CDR3 sequence: CASSSYRGSNQPQHF. The CDR3 nucleotides read TGTGCCAGCAGTTCTTACAGGGGGAGCAATCAGCCCCAGCATTTT.

The chain recombines TRBV7-9 with TRBJ2-1; D is unresolved. CDR3 length: 12 amino acids. Germline V gives CDR1 SEHNR, CDR2 FQNEAQ (reference sequence). V lost 1 base and J 7 bases, leaving 5 bases between the germline ends. This CDR3 reads CASSLGINEQFF. As DNA, the CDR3 is TGTGCCAGCAGCTTAGGGATTAATGAGCAGTTCTTC. Full variable domain (outside the CDR3, taken from reference TRBV7-9 and TRBJ2-1): DTGVSQNPRHKITKRGQNVTFRCDPISEHNRLYWYRQTLGQGPEFLTYFQNEAQLEKSRLLSDRFSAERPKGSFSTLEIQRTEQGDSAMYLCASSLGINEQFFGPGTRLTVL.

CDR3 DNA sequence: TGTGCCAGCAGCGTAGTCGGGGGGGTTCTTGCTGAGCAGTTCTTC. It codes for CASSVVGGVLAEQFF. The gene calls are TRBV9 and TRBJ2-1; 8 bases map to TRBD2. V lost 0 bases to trimming and J lost 9 bases; unmatched junction nucleotides: 8. The length of the CDR3 is 15 residues. The germline V gene encodes CDR1 SGDLS and CDR2 YYNGEE.

V usage is TRBV9 and J usage is TRBJ2-5; the match to TRBD1 covers 10 bases. Germline trimming cut 0 bases from V and 5 bases from J; bases unmatched to any gene: 4. The CDR3 runs 15 residues. Looked up from germline, CDR1 is SGDLS and CDR2 is YYNGEE. CDR3: CASSVETGGRETQYF. The CDR3 region has the DNA TGTGCCAGCAGCGTAGAGACAGGGGGCAGGGAGACCCAGTACTTC.

The chain combines TRBV15 with TRBJ2-3; possibly TRBD2 for D (6 bases). The CDR3 consists of 16 residues. Trimming left V 8 bases short and J 4 bases short, with 22 bases between. Germline V CDR1 and CDR2: LNHNV, YYDKDF (reference sequence). This CDR3 reads CATLGSSAGPPDTQYF. The CDR3 DNA sequence: TGTGCCACCTTAGGATCCTCAGCGGGCCCCCCAGATACGCAGTATTTT.

The chain recombines TRBV10-3 with TRBJ1-1; 11 nucleotides match TRBD1. J gave up 0 bases and V 10 bases, and 13 bases lay outside the gene matches. Germline lookup yields CDR1 ENHRY and CDR2 SYGVKD. This CDR3 comprises 17 residues. In DNA form, the CDR3 reads TGTGCCACCGGGCGGGACAGGGGGGATAGTGTGAACACTGAAGCTTTCTTT. It is translated as CATGRDRGDSVNTEAFF.

The CDR3 sequence: CASSSSGTGGLPNTGELFF. CDR3 DNA: TGCGCCAGCAGCTCTTCCGGGACAGGGGGCTTGCCGAACACCGGGGAGCTGTTTTTT. The chain combines TRBV5-1 with TRBJ2-2; the match to TRBD1 covers 12 bases. Per germline, CDR1 SGHRS and CDR2 YFSETQ. Losses at the gene ends were 3 bases for V and 0 bases for J; bases not matched to a gene: 9. The CDR3 length is 19 residues.

The J gene is TRBJ2-7, the V gene TRBV19; TRBD1 is a possible D gene (6 bases). Trimming removed 9 bases from V and 0 bases from J, with 18 bases in between. Germline CDR1 reads LNHDA; CDR2 reads SQIVND (reference sequence). The length of the CDR3 is 15 residues. The CDR3 loop reads CARSRRTESSYEQYF. As DNA, the CDR3 is TGTGCCAGAAGTCGCCGGACAGAGAGCTCCTACGAGCAGTACTTC.

This clone occurred once. The V call is TRBV5-5, the J call TRBJ1-1; TRBD1 aligns across 9 bases. The CDR3 has 16 residues. Looked up from germline, CDR1 is SGHKS and CDR2 is YYEKEE (reference sequence). Trimming removed 4 bases from V and 6 bases from J; junction bases left unmatched: 13. The CDR3 coding sequence is TGTGCCAGCAGCATACTACAGGGGGCGACGATGCCTGAAGCTTTCTTT. Translating gives CASSILQGATMPEAFF.

This chain uses TRBV9 with TRBJ2-1; 8 nucleotides match TRBD2. Germline loops: CDR1 SGDLS, CDR2 YYNGEE. This CDR3 spans 15 amino acids. V trimming: 4 bases; J trimming: 6 bases; junction bases outside the gene matches: 9. Here the CDR3 DNA reads TGTGCCAGCAGCTTAAACGGGGGGGACTCCAATGAGCAGTTCTTC. It encodes CASSLNGGDSNEQFF.

The chain couples TRBV19 to TRBJ1-2; D not certain. This CDR3 contains 14 residues. V was cut by 3 bases and J by 6 bases, with 14 bases left in between. The germline gives CDR1 LNHDA, CDR2 SQIVND (reference sequence). As DNA, the CDR3 is TGTGCCAGTAGTATTGGTAGGTCGCCGCATGGCTACACCTTC. Protein product: CASSIGRSPHGYTF.

This chain uses TRBV2 with TRBJ1-5; D unresolved. With 6 bases removed from V and 0 bases from J, the gap between germline ends came to 3 bases. This CDR3 contains 12 residues. The germline V gene encodes CDR1 SNHLY and CDR2 FYNNEI. CDR3 sequence: CASRNSNQPQHF. DNA for the CDR3: TGTGCCAGCAGGAATAGCAATCAGCCCCAGCATTTT.

The V call is TRBV10-3, the J call TRBJ2-3; perhaps TRBD1 as D (5 bases). Germline values: CDR1 ENHRY, CDR2 SYGVKD. The V end lost 3 bases, the J end lost 1 base, and 14 bases lay between the germline ends. The CDR3 extends over 16 amino acids. The CDR3 DNA reads TGTGCCATCAGTGAAAAGGACACTACCGGCACAGATACGCAGTATTTT. Its protein is CAISEKDTTGTDTQYF.

This chain connects TRBV6-5 to TRBJ2-7; perhaps TRBD1 as D (5 bases). Germline-derived CDR1 and CDR2 are MNHEY and SVGAGI. This CDR3 has 14 residues. Between the trimmed V and J ends, which lost 2 bases and 4 bases, there was a span of 12 bases. The CDR3 sequence is CASSYGPKGYEQYF. CDR3 in DNA: TGTGCCAGCAGTTACGGGCCAAAGGGGTACGAGCAGTACTTC.

The V gene is TRBV2, the J gene TRBJ2-1; tentative D call: TRBD2 (5 bases). The CDR3 loop spans 15 amino acids. V was trimmed by 4 bases and J by 8 bases, leaving 18 bases between them. Germline CDR1 is SNHLY and CDR2 is FYNNEI. The CDR3: CASSGIRRVGDEQFF. The CDR3 DNA is TGTGCCAGCAGTGGTATCCGGCGGGTTGGCGATGAGCAGTTCTTC. Supplemented by reference TRBV2 and TRBJ2-1, the full variable domain reads EPEVTQTPSHQVTQMGQEVILRCVPISNHLYFYWYRQILGQKVEFLVSFYNNEISEKSEIFDDQFSVERPDGSNFTLKIRSTKLEDSAMYFCASSGIRRVGDEQFFGPGTRLTVL.

The chain links TRBV27 to TRBJ2-1, with no clear D. CDR1 is MNHEY and CDR2 is SMNVEV in the germline V gene (reference sequence). The CDR3 length is 15 residues. Trimming left V 5 bases short and J 6 bases short, with 17 bases between. The CDR3 coding sequence is TGTGCCAGCAGTCCCCAGTTTATCCTTTTCAATGAGCAGTTCTTC. Translated, it gives CASSPQFILFNEQFF.

The chain carries TRBV4-1 and TRBJ1-2, with 10 bases aligning to TRBD1. Trimming cost V 3 bases and J 2 bases; bases outside gene matches: 3. This CDR3 is built from 15 residues. Germline lookup yields CDR1 MGHRA and CDR2 YSYEKL. In nucleotides, the CDR3 is TGCGCCAGCAGCCATTTGACAGGGGGCAACTATGGCTACACCTTC. It yields the protein CASSHLTGGNYGYTF.

The chain carries TRBV27 and TRBJ2-5; D is unresolved. The J call is doubtful: the DNA matches TRBJ2-7 better. The CDR3 length is 13 residues. The germline gives CDR1 MNHEY, CDR2 SMNVEV (reference sequence). The CDR3 loop is CASAPRMGSEQYF. The CDR3 DNA reads as TGTGCCAGCGCCCCCCGAATGGGCTCCGAGCAGTACTTC.

The chain uses TRBV18 and TRBJ2-7, with D perhaps matching TRBD1 (6 bases). The CDR3 is 16 residues long. Deletions cut 3 bases from V and 0 bases from J, with 15 bases between. From germline, CDR1 is KGHSH and CDR2 LQKENI. The CDR3 is CASSPTGQGSSYEQYF. CDR3 DNA sequence: TGTGCCAGCTCACCGACGGGGCAGGGGAGCTCCTACGAGCAGTACTTC.

The chain uses TRBV6-1 and TRBJ2-5, with 11 nucleotides matching TRBD1. After removal of 6 bases from V and 2 bases from J, the junction contained 2 bases not matched to a gene. Per the germline V gene, CDR1 is MNHNS and CDR2 is SASEGT. The length of the CDR3 is 14 residues. The CDR3 nucleotides are TGTGCCAGCAGAGGGACAGGGGGGCAAGAGACCCAGTACTTC. This codes for CASRGTGGQETQYF.

In DNA form, the CDR3 reads TGTGCCACCAGCCTGAACAGGGGTGGTTCACCCCTCCACTTT. This sequence encodes CATSLNRGGSPLHF. This rearrangement joins TRBV15 to TRBJ1-6; TRBD1 agrees at 7 bases. V gave up 5 bases and J gave up 9 bases; unmatched junction bases: 7. The CDR3 spans 14 residues. Germline values: CDR1 LNHNV, CDR2 YYDKDF (reference sequence).

This clone was seen a handful of times. This chain joins TRBV2 and TRBJ2-2; TRBD2 matches 7 bases. Trimming removed 7 bases from V and 4 bases from J; junction bases left unmatched: 3. CDR1 and CDR2 (germline): SNHLY, FYNNEI. The CDR3 is 13 amino acids. The CDR3 DNA reads as TGTGCCAGCACCGGGACTACCACCGGGGAGCTGTTTTTT. This gives the protein CASTGTTTGELFF.

CDR3 DNA: TGTGCCAGCTCACCAGAACTAGCGGGCGTCGGAGAGACCCAGTACTTC. Amino acids: CASSPELAGVGETQYF. The gene calls are TRBV18 and TRBJ2-5, with 9 bases identical to TRBD2. In germline, CDR1 is KGHSH, CDR2 LQKENI. With V trimmed by 2 bases and J by 4 bases, 8 bases remained unmatched. CDR3 length equals 16 residues. Full variable domain (outside the CDR3, taken from reference TRBV18 and TRBJ2-5): NAGVMQNPRHLVRRRGQEARLRCSPMKGHSHVYWYRQLPEEGLKFMVYLQKENIIDESGMPKERFSAEFPKEGPSILRIQQVVRGDSAAYFCASSPELAGVGETQYFGPGTRLLVL.